This TCR beta chain was sequenced in a study of shared clonotypes between healthy human individuals. Study-level results: The naive CD4 repertoires of several donors were compared, and around 5% of clonotypes were shared.

For each subset, genomic DNA was distributed in equal portions over several immunoSEQ plates. Here immunoSEQ multiplex PCR was the method, and the copy in TCRdb shows in-frame clones only, minus some. The sample gives around 2,000,000 clones, approximately 94% of which show up once; 0.95% to 1.5% is in the top ten. V lost 2 bases to trimming and J lost 1 base, with 12 bases between them. Germline CDR1 reads SGDLS; CDR2 reads YYNGEE. This CDR3 comprises 15 residues. The naive CD8 fraction comprised CD45RO-negative cells positively selected for CCR7 and excluded terminally differentiated effector memory CD45RA+ cells. Concerning this clone: Its specificity is unknown.

Source material: naive CD8+ T cells sorted from blood. The sequence was obtained from a man younger than 35 in good health. The rearrangement uses TRBV9 and TRBJ1-1; D gene ambiguous. CDR3 DNA: TGTGCCAGCAGCGTCAAGCAGGACGAGAACACTGAAGCTTTCTTT. It yields the protein CASSVKQDENTEAFF.